Shown below are 26 T cell receptor beta chains from a single sample sequenced in a study of beta chain features in type 1 diabetes. The authors reverse transcribed all of the isolated RNA, so sequencing captured expressed TCRB transcripts. Libraries were prepared by immunoSEQ multiplex PCR; TCRdb keeps only in-frame clonotypes and omits some of them. Seen here are about 140,000 clones, 8.5% to 12% observed once, and the top ten hold roughly 1.4%. Sequenced: naive CD4+ T cells from blood. These receptors came from a young man in good health.

The chain links TRBV2 to TRBJ1-3; TRBD1 is a possible D gene (6 bases). Germline CDR1 reads SNHLY; CDR2 reads FYNNEI. V was clipped by 3 bases and J by 4 bases, with 10 bases between them. This CDR3 has 14 residues. The CDR3 DNA reads as TGTGCCAGCAGTGAGGGGGCCTCAGGAAACACCATATATTTT. It yields the protein CASSEGASGNTIYF.

This clone has more than one count but fewer than ten. The same CDR3 can be traced to other DNA sequences in this sample. This sequence joins TRBV11-3 and TRBJ2-3; D is perhaps TRBD2 (6 bases). CDR3 length: 12 residues. V was shortened by 5 bases and J by 5 bases, with 8 bases between the two germline ends. Germline-derived CDR1 and CDR2 are SGHNT and YENEEA. CDR3 in amino acids: CASSPGGDTQYF. The CDR3 bases are TGTGCCAGCAGCCCCGGGGGAGATACGCAGTATTTT.

This clone was seen more than once but under ten times. The gene calls are TRBV19 and TRBJ2-7; D remains ambiguous. The V end lost 4 bases, the J end lost 1 base, and 11 bases lay between the germline ends. The CDR3 runs 14 residues. Germline V gene sequence: CDR1 LNHDA, CDR2 SQIVND (reference sequence). In DNA, the CDR3 is TGTGCCAGTAGTACGGGTACTACTTCCTACGAGCAGTACTTC. Its translation is CASSTGTTSYEQYF.

This chain connects TRBV27 to TRBJ1-6, with D hard to call. CDR1 and CDR2 from the germline V gene are MNHEY and SMNVEV (reference sequence). V lost 3 bases and J 5 bases, leaving 11 bases between the germline ends. This CDR3 spans 15 amino acids. The CDR3 nucleotides are TGTGCCAGCAGTTTTTTGTCAGCGAATAATTCACCCCTCCACTTT. Amino acid sequence: CASSFLSANNSPLHF.

This clone has only a few counts. The chain has TRBV4-2 and TRBJ1-4; 8 nucleotides align to TRBD1. The CDR3 is 16 residues long. Trimming at V came to 3 bases and at J to 8 bases, leaving 11 bases not matched to a gene. Per germline, CDR1 LGHNA and CDR2 YNFKEQ. CDR3 residues: CASSQGLQGAREKLFF. CDR3 DNA sequence: TGTGCCAGCAGCCAGGGACTGCAGGGGGCTCGCGAAAAACTGTTTTTT.

The V gene is TRBV20-1, the J gene TRBJ2-7, with D maybe TRBD1 (5 bases). CDR1 is DFQATT and CDR2 is SNEGSKA in the germline V gene (reference sequence). V was cut by 3 bases and J by 6 bases, with 9 bases left in between. The CDR3 extends over 11 amino acids. CDR3 region: CSASRQGEQYF. The CDR3 bases are TGCAGTGCTAGCCGGCAGGGCGAGCAGTACTTC.

The table lists this clone with many counts. The gene calls are TRBV30 and TRBJ1-3; D remains ambiguous. Between the trimmed V and J ends, which lost 2 bases and 0 bases, there was a span of 5 bases. The CDR3 totals 13 residues. Germline assignment: CDR1 GTSNPN and CDR2 SVGIG (reference sequence). The CDR3 loop reads CAWSTGSGNTIYF. In DNA form, the CDR3 reads TGTGCCTGGAGTACCGGCTCTGGAAACACCATATATTTT.

This rearrangement joins TRBV25-1 to TRBJ2-3; possible D gene TRBD2, 6 bases. This CDR3 spans 17 amino acids. Germline loops: CDR1 MGHDK, CDR2 SYGVNS. The V and J ends lost 1 base and 0 bases respectively, with 14 bases between them. CDR3 region: CASSESGTPRSTDTQYF. The CDR3 DNA sequence: TGTGCCAGCAGTGAATCCGGGACTCCACGTAGCACAGATACGCAGTATTTT.

Ten or more counts support this clone. The gene calls are TRBV9 and TRBJ2-3, with D maybe TRBD1 (6 bases). This CDR3 region has 13 residues. V was clipped by 3 bases and J by 4 bases, with 9 bases between them. CDR1 and CDR2 from the germline V gene are SGDLS and YYNGEE. The CDR3 DNA is TGTGCCAGCAGCGCGACAGGCTCAGATACGCAGTATTTT. Translating gives CASSATGSDTQYF.

This clone came up many times. CDR3: CASSLPRGTDTQYF. In DNA form, the CDR3 reads TGTGCCAGCAGCTTGCCACGGGGCACAGATACGCAGTATTTT. The V gene is TRBV7-9, the J gene TRBJ2-3; D not resolved. Per germline, CDR1 SEHNR and CDR2 FQNEAQ (reference sequence). V dropped 3 bases and J dropped 1 base, with 8 bases sitting between them. The CDR3 is 14 residues long.

The sample holds a few counts of this clone. This chain connects TRBV15 to TRBJ1-6; 11 nucleotides agree with TRBD1. The CDR3 sequence is 15 residues long. V shed 5 bases and J 9 bases; nucleotides not matched to a gene: 6. Germline loops: CDR1 LNHNV, CDR2 YYDKDF (reference sequence). CDR3 residues: CATSGTGTGGSPLHF. In DNA, the CDR3 is TGTGCCACCAGCGGAACCGGGACAGGGGGTTCACCCCTCCACTTT. Drawing the rest from reference TRBV15 and TRBJ1-6, the complete variable domain is DAMVIQNPRYQVTQFGKPVTLSCSQTLNHNVMYWYQQKSSQAPKLLFHYYDKDFNNEADTPDNFQSRRPNTSFCFLDIRSPGLGDTAMYLCATSGTGTGGSPLHFGNGTRLTVT.

The chain combines TRBV4-2 with TRBJ2-7, with a possible D match to TRBD2 (5 bases). Germline V lookup: CDR1 LGHNA, CDR2 YNFKEQ. This CDR3 comprises 11 residues. Trimming took 4 bases from V and 6 from J, leaving 7 bases between them. The CDR3 spells CASSRAGEQYF. The CDR3 coding sequence is TGTGCCAGCAGCCGGGCGGGCGAGCAGTACTTC.

This clone was found a few times. CDR3 residues: CASSAYRGTEAFF. As DNA, the CDR3 is TGTGCCAGCAGCGCCTACAGGGGAACTGAAGCTTTCTTT. This chain uses TRBV11-2 with TRBJ1-1; TRBD1 matches at 7 bases. The CDR3 extends over 13 amino acids. V was pared by 5 bases and J by 5 bases, with 5 bases of the junction left unmatched. Germline V gene lookup returns CDR1 SGHAT and CDR2 FQNNGV.

CDR3 coding DNA: TGTGCCAGCAGCTTGACAGGGGCTCGCGCAGATACGCAGTATTTT. Protein sequence: CASSLTGARADTQYF. The genes are TRBV5-4 and TRBJ2-3, with 7 bases aligning to TRBD1. This CDR3 is 15 amino acids long. After removal of 1 base from V and 4 bases from J, the junction contained 6 bases not matched to a gene. Germline V gene lookup returns CDR1 SGHNT and CDR2 YYREEE (reference sequence).

CDR3 DNA sequence: TGTGCCAGCTCACCACCGGCGCCCAGGGACAGGCGCGAGCAGTACTTC. It specifies CASSPPAPRDRREQYF. J is TRBJ2-7 and V is TRBV18, with TRBD1 matching over 8 bases. V was clipped by 0 bases and J by 6 bases; unmatched bases: 10. The CDR3 length is 16 residues. The germline gives CDR1 KGHSH, CDR2 LQKENI.

This clone showed up just a few times. This chain connects TRBV7-9 to TRBJ1-4; possible D gene TRBD1, 6 bases. V lost 3 bases, J lost 7 bases, and 12 bases lay in between. CDR3 length: 14 amino acids. The germline CDR1 and CDR2 sequences are SEHNR and FQNEAQ (reference sequence). The DNA for the CDR3 is TGTGCCAGCAGCTTTGCAGGGGTCGGTGAAAAACTGTTTTTT. It codes for CASSFAGVGEKLFF.

The genes are TRBV7-9 and TRBJ1-6; D not resolved. Per the germline V gene, CDR1 is SEHNR and CDR2 is FQNEAQ (reference sequence). CDR3 length: 14 amino acids. V was cut by 6 bases and J by 8 bases, with 14 bases left in between. As DNA, the CDR3 is TGTGCCAGCAGAGAAGAGGGAAAGGATTCACCCCTCCACTTT. This translates into CASREEGKDSPLHF.

The V call is TRBV30, the J call TRBJ2-7; TRBD2 matches at 8 bases. The CDR3 runs to 13 residues. The germline CDR1 and CDR2 sequences are GTSNPN and SVGIG (reference sequence). V trimming: 0 bases; J trimming: 7 bases; junction bases outside the gene matches: 5. The CDR3 region has the DNA TGTGCCTGGAGTGTGACTAGCGAATTGGAGCAGTACTTC. It encodes CAWSVTSELEQYF.

This clone was counted between two and nine times. The chain carries TRBV7-9 and TRBJ1-2; D uncertain. The CDR3 is 12 residues long. Trimming removed 0 bases at V and 8 bases at J, with 7 bases between. Germline V gene sequence: CDR1 SEHNR, CDR2 FQNEAQ (reference sequence). CDR3 sequence: CASSLAGQGYTF. The CDR3 bases are TGTGCCAGCAGCTTAGCTGGTCAGGGCTACACCTTC.

The rearrangement joins TRBV6-5 to TRBJ2-5; D is possibly TRBD1 (6 bases). Germline V gives CDR1 MNHEY, CDR2 SVGAGI. Trimming pared 6 bases from V and 4 bases from J, leaving 12 bases between. The CDR3 totals 13 residues. The CDR3, as DNA: TGTGCCAGCAGACTGCTAGGGGGAGAGACCCAGTACTTC. Protein product: CASRLLGGETQYF.

The V and J genes are TRBV9 and TRBJ2-5; TRBD2 aligns across 9 bases. The J call may be incorrect, as the DNA end agrees better with TRBJ2-7. Germline V gene lookup returns CDR1 SGDLS and CDR2 YYNGEE. The CDR3 is made up of 14 amino acids. In DNA form, the CDR3 reads TGTGCCAGCAGCGCGGCGGGGGGGACCTACGAGCAGTACTTC. The encoded protein is CASSAAGGTYEQYF.

The V gene is TRBV10-3, the J gene TRBJ1-4; possible D gene TRBD1, 5 bases. Trimming took 3 bases from V and 8 from J, leaving 13 bases between them. The CDR3 contains 14 residues. The germline CDR1 and CDR2 sequences are ENHRY and SYGVKD. The CDR3: CAISDGRGEEKLFF. The DNA for the CDR3 is TGTGCCATCAGTGACGGGAGGGGTGAGGAAAAACTGTTTTTT.

In its sample, this clone was seen a few times. V gene TRBV7-9 combines with J gene TRBJ2-7, with 15 bases lining up with TRBD2. Germline loops: CDR1 SEHNR, CDR2 FQNEAQ (reference sequence). J lost 7 bases, V lost 5 bases, and 9 bases had no gene match. CDR3 length equals 16 residues. The CDR3 bases are TGTGCCAGCAGCACCAGGACTAGCGGGGGGGCGAGAGAGCAGTACTTC. Translating gives CASSTRTSGGAREQYF. Filled out from reference TRBV7-9 and TRBJ2-7, the complete variable domain reads DTGVSQNPRHKITKRGQNVTFRCDPISEHNRLYWYRQTLGQGPEFLTYFQNEAQLEKSRLLSDRFSAERPKGSFSTLEIQRTEQGDSAMYLCASSTRTSGGAREQYFGPGTRLTVT.

Only a few counts were recorded for this clone. V is TRBV12-2 and J is TRBJ2-3; the table's D call, TRBD2, has no DNA check behind it. TRBV12-2 is a pseudogene. CDR3 length: 15 residues. The CDR3 loop is CASRPTSGRTDTQYF. CDR3 coding DNA: TGTGCAAGTCGCCCCACTAGCGGACGCACAGATACGCAGTATTTT.

The V and J genes are TRBV5-1 and TRBJ2-7; 7 positions match TRBD1. This CDR3 spans 14 amino acids. Germline V gene data show CDR1 as SGHRS and CDR2 as YFSETQ. V dropped 0 bases and J dropped 5; count of bases not matched to a gene: 5. CDR3 coding DNA: TGCGCCAGCAGCTTGGGTAGGGGGCAGGACGAGCAGTACTTC. This sequence encodes CASSLGRGQDEQYF.

The CDR3 DNA reads TGTGCCGTGACGGGAAACACAGATACGCAGTATTTT. Translated: CAVTGNTDTQYF. This chain uses TRBV6-6 with TRBJ2-3; a weak D match, TRBD2 (5 bases). Trimming took off 11 bases at V and 2 bases at J, with 11 bases between the two ends. The CDR3 sequence is 12 residues long. The V gene's germline CDR1 is MNHNY and CDR2 SVGAGI (reference sequence).